This TCR beta chain was documented in a study of shared clonotypes between healthy human individuals (dated by TCRdb to 2018 to 2020). The study in broad terms: A few men and a couple of women, aged 18 to 49 years, made up the cohort. Different laboratories and diverse techniques were used to prepare libraries and sequence TCR repertoires, to increase sequencing depth and limit assay-specific biases. For each donor, three plates each were used for CD4 naive and CD4 memory, two plates were used for CD8 naive, and one plate was used for CD8 memory. Between about 0.8 and 9.5 billion PBMCs per donor were obtained by leukapheresis. To estimate repertoire size and how much clonotype sharing occurs between individuals, the study deeply sequenced the blood TCR repertoires of five healthy adults. The investigation overall reported the following: Sampling was restricted to blood, and TCR repertoires in tissues likely differ from the TCR repertoires found in blood. Pairwise subsampling indicated that sequencing depth was expected to affect the degree of clonotype sharing among donors. Naive subsets generally had larger estimated clonotype richness than memory subsets did. The small number of donors limited the genetic and exposure-history diversity represented. Higher generation probabilities were observed for clonotypes shared by all four sorted-subset donors than for non-shared clonotypes. Incomplete sequencing was indicated by rarefaction of sorted-subset datasets, despite the large sequencing depth. Across several donors, about 5% of naive CD4, roughly 3.5% of naive CD8, about 2% of memory CD4, and about 0.4% of memory CD8 clonotypes were shared.

Donors were healthy HIV-negative adults with no recently reported acute infections or vaccinations. Every donor was a Caucasian adult living in Nashville, Tennessee, USA. CD4+ T cells were enriched by magnetic negative selection, after which naive cells were positively selected on CD45RA and the negative fraction was taken as the memory subset. Blood was obtained by leukapheresis, after which PBMCs were separated by Ficoll-Histopaque density gradient centrifugation and cryopreserved in liquid nitrogen vapor phase. Analytical flow cytometry was used to check the purity and quantity of each magnetically sorted T cell population. Genomic DNA was isolated from every sorted fraction and measured by UV absorbance on a Nanodrop 2000c. About this clone: Its antigen remains unidentified. Base qualities are missing; no much larger clone stands one base away.

The CDR3 holds 15 amino acids from the cysteine to the phenylalanine. Of the read, only the CDR3 DNA is kept; its 45 bases are in frame from base 1. The germline V end is reduced by 7 bases and the J end by 8 bases; junction bases left unmatched: 12. The CDR1 and CDR2 encoded by the germline V gene (reference sequence) are LNHDA and SQIVND. TCR CDR3 regions were amplified from genomic DNA by multiplex PCR using the deep immunoSEQ assay. Extracted genomic DNA from each cell subset was distributed evenly across all wells of several immunoSEQ 96-well plates, and each plate was treated as a replicate. For sorted subsets, 150 to 250 ng of genomic DNA, equivalent to 25,000 to 35,000 T cell genomes, went into each replicate PCR. Purified libraries were quantified with a Qubit 3.0 fluorometer, sized on a Bioanalyzer 2100, and re-quantified with the KAPA Library Quantification kit. Every immunoSEQ 96-well plate was sequenced on a separate single-read 150-cycle Illumina NextSeq 550 flow cell. In the original analysis: Because the immunoSEQ output included only junctional sequences and no quality scores, the filtering could not be the same as the filtering used for full-length reads. To assign V/J genes and CDR3, sequences were annotated using PyIR, a Python wrapper for IgBLAST v1.9, with IMGT germline references. Reads were removed for weak V/J assignments (E-value above 1e-6), missing CDR3, stop codons, out-of-frame junctions, or ambiguous translated residues. A V3J clonotype was defined by an identical inferred V gene, J gene, and CDR3 amino acid sequence. To compute the percentage overlap between repertoires, the number of shared unique clonotypes was divided by the size of the smaller repertoire. Repertoire richness was assessed with RTK rarefaction, the Chao1 estimator, and Recon v2.1 estimates of unobserved clonotypes. For all TCRbeta clonotypes obtained by the gDNA method from a few donors, generation probabilities were computed with OLGA. TCRdb holds this immuneACCESS table with in-frame rearrangements only. Some clones are missing; in checked studies, unresolved V genes explain under half, and the rest has no known cause. Clone size and V and J calls were adopted from that table, with D and trimming inferred from the DNA. This sample comprises some 1 million clones, 60% to 80% of them detected only once. Of the sample, over 1.3% falls within the top ten clones.

The source material was memory CD4+ T cells sorted from blood. This specimen's cell subset or site label, interpreted: CD45RA-negative fraction. The sequence derives from a man between 18 and 29 years old in good health. Here the chain combines TRBV19 and TRBJ2-5, and TRBD2 aligns with 11 junction nucleotides. The sequenced DNA: TGTGCCAGTATTGGGACTAGCGGAGTTAAGAGAACCCAGTACTTC. The translation is CASIGTSGVKRTQYF.